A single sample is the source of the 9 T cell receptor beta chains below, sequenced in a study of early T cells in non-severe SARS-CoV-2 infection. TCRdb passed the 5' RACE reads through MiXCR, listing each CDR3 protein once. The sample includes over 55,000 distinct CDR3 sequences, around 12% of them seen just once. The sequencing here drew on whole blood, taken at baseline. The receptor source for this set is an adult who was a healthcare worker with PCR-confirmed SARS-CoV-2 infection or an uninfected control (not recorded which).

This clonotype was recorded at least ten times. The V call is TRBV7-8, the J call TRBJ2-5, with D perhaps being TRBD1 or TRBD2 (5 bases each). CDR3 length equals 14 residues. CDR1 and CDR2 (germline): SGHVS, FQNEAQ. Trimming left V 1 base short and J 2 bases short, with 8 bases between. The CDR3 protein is CASSLVWGQETQYF. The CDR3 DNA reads TGTGCCAGCAGCTTAGTCTGGGGGCAAGAGACCCAGTACTTC.

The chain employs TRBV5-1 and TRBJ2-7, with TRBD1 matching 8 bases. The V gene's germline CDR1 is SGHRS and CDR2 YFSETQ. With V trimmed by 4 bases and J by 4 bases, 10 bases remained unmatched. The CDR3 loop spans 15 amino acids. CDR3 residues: CASSAGGQVVYEQYF. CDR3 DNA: TGCGCCAGCAGCGCCGGGGGACAGGTAGTGTACGAGCAGTACTTC.

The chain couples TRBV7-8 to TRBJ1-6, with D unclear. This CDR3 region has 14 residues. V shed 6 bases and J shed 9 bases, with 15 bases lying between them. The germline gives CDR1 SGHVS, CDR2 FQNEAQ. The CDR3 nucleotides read TGTGCCAGCAGTCCCCCTGGCGGGGTTTCACCCCTCCACTTT. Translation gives CASSPPGGVSPLHF.

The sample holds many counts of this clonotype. The CDR3 DNA is TGTGCCAGCAGCTTGGACAGGGGGGTCACAGATACGCAGTATTTT. Amino acids: CASSLDRGVTDTQYF. The gene calls are TRBV5-4 and TRBJ2-3; 8 bases agree with TRBD1. V lost 0 bases and J lost 2; bases outside the gene matches: 2. The CDR3 runs to 15 residues. CDR1 SGHNT and CDR2 YYREEE come from the germline V gene (reference sequence).

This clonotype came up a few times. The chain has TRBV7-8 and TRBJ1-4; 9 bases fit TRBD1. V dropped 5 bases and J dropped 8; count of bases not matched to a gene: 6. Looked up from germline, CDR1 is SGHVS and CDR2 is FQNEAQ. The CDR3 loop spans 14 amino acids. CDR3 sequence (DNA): TGTGCCAGCAGCCCGGGACAGGGAGTCGAAAAACTGTTTTTT. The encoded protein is CASSPGQGVEKLFF.

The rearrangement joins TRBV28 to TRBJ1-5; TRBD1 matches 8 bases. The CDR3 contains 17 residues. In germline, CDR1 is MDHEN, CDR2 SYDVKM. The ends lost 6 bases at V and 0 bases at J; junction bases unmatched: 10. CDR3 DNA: TGTGCCAGCAGAAACCGGGACAGGTCGTATAGCAATCAGCCCCAGCATTTT. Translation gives CASRNRDRSYSNQPQHF.

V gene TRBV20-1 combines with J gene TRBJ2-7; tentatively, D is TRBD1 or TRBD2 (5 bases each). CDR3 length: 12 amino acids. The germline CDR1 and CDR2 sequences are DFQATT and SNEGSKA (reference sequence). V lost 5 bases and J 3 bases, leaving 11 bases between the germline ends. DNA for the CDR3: TGCAGTGCTCGGGGCCGCTTCTACGAGCAGTACTTC. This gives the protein CSARGRFYEQYF.

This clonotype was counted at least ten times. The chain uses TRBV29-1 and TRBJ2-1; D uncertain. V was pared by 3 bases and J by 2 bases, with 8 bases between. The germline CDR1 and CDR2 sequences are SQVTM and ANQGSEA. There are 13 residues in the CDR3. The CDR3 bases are TGCAGCGTTGACCCTCTAACCTACAATGAGCAGTTCTTC. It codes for CSVDPLTYNEQFF.

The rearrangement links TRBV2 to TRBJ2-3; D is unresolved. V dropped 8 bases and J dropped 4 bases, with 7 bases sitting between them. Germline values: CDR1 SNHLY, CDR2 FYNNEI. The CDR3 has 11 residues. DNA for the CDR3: TGTGCCAGCTCCAATTCAGATACGCAGTATTTT. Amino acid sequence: CASSNSDTQYF.